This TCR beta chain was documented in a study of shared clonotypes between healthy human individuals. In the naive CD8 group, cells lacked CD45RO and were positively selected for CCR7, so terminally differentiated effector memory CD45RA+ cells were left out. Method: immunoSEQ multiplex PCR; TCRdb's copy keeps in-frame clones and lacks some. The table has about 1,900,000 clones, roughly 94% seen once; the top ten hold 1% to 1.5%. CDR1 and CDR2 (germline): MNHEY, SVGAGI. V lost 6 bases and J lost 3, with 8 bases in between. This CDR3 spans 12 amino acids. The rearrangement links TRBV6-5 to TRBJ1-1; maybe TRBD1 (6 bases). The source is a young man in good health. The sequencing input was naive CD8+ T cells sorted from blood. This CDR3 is CASRHRDTEAFF. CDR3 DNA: TGTGCCAGCAGACACAGGGACACTGAAGCTTTCTTT.